The 5 T cell receptor beta chains below all came from one sample that was sequenced in a study of blood T cell repertoires in COVID-19. The protocol was immunoSEQ multiplex PCR, while the TCRdb copy is restricted to in-frame clones and leaves out a portion. The sample lists around 33,000 clones; roughly 91% were seen once. What was sequenced was peripheral blood. The receptors originated from a man older than 75 with acute or convalescent COVID-19.

The rearrangement uses TRBV10-3 and TRBJ1-2, with 8 bases that match TRBD1. V shed 10 bases and J 3 bases; nucleotides not matched to a gene: 7. This CDR3 region has 13 residues. Per the germline V gene, CDR1 is ENHRY and CDR2 is SYGVKD. CDR3 DNA sequence: TGTGCCACCGGACAGGGTGCGTACTATGGCTACACCTTC. Residues: CATGQGAYYGYTF.

This chain uses TRBV7-8 with TRBJ1-2; TRBD1 matches at 7 bases. Trimming removed 2 bases from V and 7 bases from J; junction bases left unmatched: 13. This CDR3 is built from 16 residues. Germline V gives CDR1 SGHVS, CDR2 FQNEAQ. CDR3 residues: CASSLRQGKKMSGYTF. The CDR3 DNA sequence: TGTGCCAGCAGCTTACGACAGGGTAAAAAAATGAGTGGCTACACCTTC.

This chain uses TRBV19 with TRBJ1-2, with D unresolved. Deletions cut 1 base from V and 2 bases from J, with 17 bases between. This CDR3 has 17 residues. Per the germline V gene, CDR1 is LNHDA and CDR2 is SQIVND (reference sequence). As DNA, the CDR3 is TGTGCCAGTAGTATAGTAATAGGAGGGCAGTGGAACTATGGCTACACCTTC. Its protein is CASSIVIGGQWNYGYTF. Looking up the rest from reference TRBV19 and TRBJ1-2 gives the full variable domain: DGGITQSPKYLFRKEGQNVTLSCEQNLNHDAMYWYRQDPGQGLRLIYYSQIVNDFQKGDIAEGYSVSREKKESFPLTVTSAQKNPTAFYLCASSIVIGGQWNYGYTFGSGTRLTVV.

As regards this clone: Other DNA sequences in this sample translate to the same CDR3. The chain uses TRBV5-1 and TRBJ2-1; TRBD2 matches at 9 bases. This CDR3 has 15 residues. The V segment lost 2 bases and the J segment 7 bases; nucleotides outside the gene matches: 7. Germline-derived CDR1 and CDR2 are SGHRS and YFSETQ. The CDR3 DNA reads TGCGCCAGCAGCTTAGGCGGGGGGGCAGAGAATGAGCAGTTCTTC. Its translation is CASSLGGGAENEQFF.

The CDR3 spells CAGADRGNQPQHF. CDR3 nucleotide sequence: TGTGCCGGCGCAGACAGGGGCAATCAGCCCCAGCATTTT. V and J are TRBV6-4 and TRBJ1-5; the match to TRBD1 covers 7 bases. Germline loops: CDR1 MRHNA, CDR2 SNTAGT. Trimming took 11 bases from V and 2 from J; bases not matched to a gene: 6. The CDR3 is made up of 13 amino acids.